The 2 T cell receptor beta chains presented below share a single source sample, sequenced in a study of CD8 T cells in Susac syndrome. Reverse transcription used roughly 0.5 to 1 ug RNA and random hexamers. Each CDR3 protein gets one entry after TCRdb re-called the immunoSEQ multiplex PCR reads with MiXCR. Of roughly 80,000 distinct CDR3 sequences in the sample, roughly 94% are singletons; the top ten hold 0.2% to 0.3%. The sample consisted of CD8+ T cells from PBMCs. Receptors originate from a human donor in good health.

The gene calls are TRBV30 and TRBJ2-1; D not certain. V lost 2 bases and J 4 bases, leaving 12 bases between the germline ends. The CDR3 is made up of 14 amino acids. CDR1 is GTSNPN and CDR2 is SVGIG in the germline V gene (reference sequence). This CDR3 reads CAWSSKGPYNEQFF. The CDR3 nucleotides read TGTGCCTGGAGTTCTAAGGGCCCTTACAATGAGCAGTTCTTC.

The chain joins TRBV15 to TRBJ2-5; a possible D gene is TRBD2 (5 bases). The length of the CDR3 is 10 residues. Germline assignment: CDR1 LNHNV and CDR2 YYDKDF (reference sequence). Deletions cut 8 bases from V and 5 bases from J, with 6 bases between. The CDR3 nucleotides read TGTGCCACCCGAGGGGAGACCCAGTACTTC. Encoded protein: CATRGETQYF.